The 12 T cell receptor beta chains below all came from one sample that was sequenced in a study of blood T cell repertoires in COVID-19 (dated by TCRdb to about 2020). The method behind the library was the immunoSEQ multiplex PCR assay. Entries here come from immuneACCESS through TCRdb and include only in-frame sequences with V and J called. Some clones fail to appear in such tables; in the studies checked, an unresolved V gene covers under half of the shortfall, and the cause of the remainder is unknown. In all, the sample holds 350,000 or so clones, and about 86% of those were seen once. The ten most abundant clones make up 4% to 5.5% of the sample. The sample was PBMCs or T cells enriched from blood (not recorded which). These receptor sequences come from a woman in her forties with acute COVID-19.

V usage is TRBV5-1 and J usage is TRBJ1-1, with a tentative D call TRBD1 (5 bases). V was trimmed by 5 bases and J by 4 bases, leaving 15 bases between them. CDR1 and CDR2 from the germline V gene are SGHRS and YFSETQ. This CDR3 is 14 amino acids long. Written as DNA, the CDR3 is TGCGCCAGCAGTTCGCAGGGAATTGGCACTGAAGCTTTCTTT. This translates into CASSSQGIGTEAFF.

The V gene is TRBV29-1, the J gene TRBJ2-7, with TRBD2 as a possible D gene (6 bases). CDR3 length: 13 residues. Germline V CDR1 and CDR2: SQVTM, ANQGSEA. V was clipped by 7 bases and J by 3 bases, with 16 bases between them. CDR3 loop: CSASPGGIYEQYF. The CDR3 nucleotides are TGCAGCGCCAGCCCAGGCGGGATCTACGAGCAGTACTTC.

This clone was detected many times. V and J are TRBV27 and TRBJ1-2, with D possibly being TRBD1 (5 bases). Trimming took off 2 bases at V and 2 bases at J, with 12 bases between the two ends. CDR1 is MNHEY, CDR2 SMNVEV, per germline (reference sequence). The CDR3 is 15 residues long. The CDR3 region is CASSLIGHTNYGYTF. The CDR3 coding sequence is TGTGCCAGCAGTTTAATAGGACATACAAACTATGGCTACACCTTC.

The V call is TRBV28, the J call TRBJ1-2; D is unresolved. V lost 8 bases and J lost 1, with 5 bases in between. CDR1 MDHEN and CDR2 SYDVKM come from the germline V gene. This CDR3 comprises 11 residues. Written as DNA, the CDR3 is TGTGCCAGCGGAGTTAACTATGGCTACACCTTC. As protein: CASGVNYGYTF.

This chain connects TRBV10-1 to TRBJ1-2; D gene unclear. The germline V and J ends were trimmed by 7 bases and 4 bases, with 4 bases remaining between them. Germline V gene lookup returns CDR1 WNHNN and CDR2 SYGVQD (reference sequence). The CDR3 sequence is 10 residues long. CDR3 residues: CASIVYGYTF. CDR3 nucleotide sequence: TGCGCCAGCATAGTCTATGGCTACACCTTC.

This clone has only one observation. V is TRBV21-1 and J is TRBJ2-7; the table names TRBD2, a call not compared with the DNA. TRBV21-1 is a recognized pseudogene. This CDR3 is 14 amino acids long. The CDR3 is CASRERGQGGEQYF. In DNA, the CDR3 is TGTGCCAGCAGAGAGCGTGGTCAGGGAGGCGAGCAGTACTTC.

V usage is TRBV12-3 or TRBV12-4 and J usage is TRBJ2-5; D is possibly TRBD1 (6 bases). Trimming removed 5 bases from V and 5 bases from J, with 9 bases in between. The CDR3 length is 12 residues. The CDR3 region is CASSPRGETQYF. CDR3 nucleotides: TGTGCCAGCAGTCCTAGGGGGGAGACCCAGTACTTC.

The CDR3 coding sequence is TGTGCCAGTAGTATGGGGACAGCTAATGAAAAACTGTTTTTT. Its translation is CASSMGTANEKLFF. The chain links TRBV19 to TRBJ1-4; 7 bases fit TRBD1. In germline, CDR1 is LNHDA, CDR2 SQIVND (reference sequence). The CDR3 consists of 14 residues. Trimming took 3 bases from V and 3 from J; bases not matched to a gene: 1.

J is TRBJ2-3 and V is TRBV27, with 9 bases lining up with TRBD1. Germline lookup yields CDR1 MNHEY and CDR2 SMNVEV (reference sequence). The V and J ends lost 8 bases and 1 base, in that order; junction bases with no gene match: 1. This CDR3 region has 13 residues. The CDR3 here is CASWTGGTDTQYF. The CDR3 DNA is TGTGCCAGCTGGACAGGGGGCACAGATACGCAGTATTTT.

The CDR3 spells CASSGPVSGYNEQFF. CDR3 coding DNA: TGTGCCAGCAGCGGACCCGTTAGCGGATACAATGAGCAGTTCTTC. The genes are TRBV5-4 and TRBJ2-1; D is possibly TRBD2 (6 bases). The V and J ends lost 4 bases and 4 bases respectively, with 15 bases between them. The germline V gene encodes CDR1 SGHNT and CDR2 YYREEE (reference sequence). This CDR3 region has 15 residues.

The rearrangement joins TRBV3-1 (or the pseudogene TRBV3-2) to TRBJ1-2; unclear D gene. The CDR3 extends over 14 amino acids. V was shortened by 4 bases and J by 7 bases, with 16 bases between the two germline ends. Germline assignment: CDR1 LGHDT and CDR2 YNNKEL (reference sequence). CDR3 coding DNA: TGTGCCAGCAGCCCTCTCGGTAGAGGGAGTGGCTACACCTTC. This codes for CASSPLGRGSGYTF.

The chain links TRBV7-2 to TRBJ2-1; 14 bases agree with TRBD2. J was trimmed by 4 bases and V by 1 base; bases with no gene match: 0. This CDR3 contains 16 residues. The V gene's germline CDR1 is SGHTA and CDR2 FQGNSA. CDR3 sequence (DNA): TGTGCCAGCAGCTTAGGACTAGCGGGGGGGTACAATGAGCAGTTCTTC. It codes for CASSLGLAGGYNEQFF.